These T cell receptor beta chains were read from a single sample in a study of T cells after yellow fever vaccination. TCRdb itself ran the 5' RACE reads through MiXCR, one entry per CDR3 protein. The table lists about 580,000 distinct CDR3 sequences, about a sixth of them singletons. Sequences were derived from PBMCs, sampled around 5 days after the first yellow fever vaccination. These receptors all stem from a man between 18 and 29 years old who received the YFV17D yellow fever vaccine. The CDR3 runs from the conserved cysteine through the conserved F or W. D genes are given only for firm matches. The listing skips clone size in some rows; elsewhere it reads once, few, many or a size class.

CDR3aa | CDR3nt | abundance | j_gene | v_gene | d_gene
CSADRQMNTEAFF | TGCAGTGCTGATCGACAGATGAACACTGAAGCTTTCTTT | NA | TRBJ1-1 | TRBV20-1 | NA
CASRPATGWSTGELFF | TGCGCCAGCAGACCCGCGACAGGGTGGAGCACCGGGGAGCTGTTTTTT | NA | TRBJ2-2 | TRBV5-1 | TRBD1
CSVTTGNTEAFF | TGCAGCGTTACAACGGGGAACACTGAAGCTTTCTTT | few | TRBJ1-1 | TRBV29-1 | NA
CASKPQGPGVRETQYF | TGTGCCAGCAAACCACAGGGTCCTGGAGTCCGCGAGACCCAGTACTTC | NA | TRBJ2-5 | TRBV27 | NA
CASRRHPGQSNQPQHF | TGTGCCAGCAGACGACACCCGGGACAGAGCAATCAGCCCCAGCATTTT | NA | TRBJ1-5 | TRBV6-2/TRBV6-3 | TRBD1
CASSYVAGADSYGYTF | TGTGCCAGCAGCTATGTAGCGGGGGCCGATTCCTATGGCTACACCTTC | NA | TRBJ1-2 | TRBV7-9 | NA
CASSPVGDRVTADTQDF | TGTGCCAGCAGCCCCGTAGGGGACAGGGTTACGGCAGATACGCAGGATTTT | NA | TRBJ2-3 | TRBV5-8 | TRBD1
CATSRDISSPLHF | TGTGCCACCAGCAGAGATATTAGTTCACCCCTCCACTTT | NA | TRBJ1-6 | TRBV15 | NA
CSAGRGLAETQYF | TGCAGCGCCGGAAGGGGGCTGGCAGAGACCCAGTACTTC | few | TRBJ2-5 | TRBV29-1 | TRBD1
CSARVGGATQYF | TGCAGTGCTAGAGTAGGGGGCGCTACGCAGTATTTT | NA | TRBJ2-3 | TRBV20-1 | TRBD1
CASRRGSGGGTDTQYF | TGTGCCAGCAGGCGGGGTAGCGGGGGGGGCACAGATACGCAGTATTTT | few | TRBJ2-3 | TRBV4-2 | TRBD2
CASADRTGGMLWRTFF | TGTGCCAGCGCGGACCGGACAGGGGGCATGCTCTGGAGAACTTTCTTT | few | TRBJ1-1 | TRBV6-2/TRBV6-3 | TRBD1
CASPEGIRQETQYF | TGTGCCAGCCCCGAAGGGATCAGACAAGAGACCCAGTACTTC | many | TRBJ2-5 | TRBV2 | NA
CASTPGQGSLGEKLFF | TGTGCCAGCACCCCAGGACAGGGTTCATTAGGAGAAAAACTGTTTTTT | NA | TRBJ1-4 | TRBV12-3/TRBV12-4 | TRBD1
CASSLNGGYEQYF | TGCGCCAGCAGCTTAAACGGAGGCTACGAGCAGTACTTC | many | TRBJ2-7 | TRBV5-1 | NA
CASSLGTKNIQYF | TGTGCCAGCAGCTTAGGGACCAAAAACATTCAGTACTTC | many | TRBJ2-4 | TRBV7-2 | NA
CASNSGQGLNSPLHF | TGTGCCAGCAATTCGGGACAGGGGCTCAATTCACCCCTCCACTTT | few | TRBJ1-6 | TRBV28 | TRBD1
CASSLRLFSGELFF | TGTGCCAGCAGCTTGAGGCTGTTCTCCGGGGAGCTGTTTTTT | few | TRBJ2-2 | TRBV7-3 | NA
CASQVASGEGGIQYF | TGTGCCTCACAAGTAGCCTCAGGGGAAGGGGGCATTCAGTACTTC | few | TRBJ2-4 | TRBV6-1 | NA
CASSQGTGYEQYF | TGCGCCAGCAGCCAAGGCACCGGCTACGAGCAGTACTTC | many | TRBJ2-7 | TRBV4-3 | NA
CASSYGQTDTGELFF | TGTGCCAGCAGTTATGGACAGACCGACACCGGGGAGCTGTTTTTT | NA | TRBJ2-2 | TRBV6-5 | NA
CASSQPPRDPTSSEAFF | TGCGCCAGCAGCCAACCCCCTAGGGACCCAACAAGCTCTGAAGCTTTCTTT | few | TRBJ1-1 | TRBV4-1 | NA
CATNPRPANEKLFF | TGTGCCACCAACCCTAGGCCAGCAAATGAAAAACTGTTTTTT | many | TRBJ1-4 | TRBV15 | NA
CSASDRGNQPQHF | TGCAGTGCTAGTGACAGGGGCAATCAGCCCCAGCATTTT | NA | TRBJ1-5 | TRBV20-1 | TRBD1
CAISESGADGYTF | TGTGCCATCAGTGAGTCAGGGGCGGATGGCTACACCTTC | few | TRBJ1-2 | TRBV10-3 | NA
CASSSPGLNEQFF | TGTGCCAGCAGCTCCCCGGGCTTAAATGAGCAGTTCTTC | few | TRBJ2-1 | TRBV5-4 | NA
CASSVEAGDRGEQYF | TGTGCCAGCAGTGTTGAAGCGGGGGACCGTGGAGAGCAGTACTTC | NA | TRBJ2-7 | TRBV2 | TRBD2
CASKTTGIDTQYF | TGTGCCAGCAAAACGACAGGGATAGATACGCAGTATTTT | few | TRBJ2-3 | TRBV7-9 | TRBD1
CASNQGASTDTQYF | TGTGCCAGTAACCAAGGGGCTAGCACAGATACGCAGTATTTT | few | TRBJ2-3 | TRBV19 | NA
CASSLLFPGGEYQETQYF | TGTGCCAGCAGCTTGCTTTTCCCCGGGGGGGAGTACCAAGAGACCCAGTACTTC | NA | TRBJ2-5 | TRBV5-6 | TRBD2
CASSLHSGPYNEQFF | TGTGCCAGCAGCCTTCACAGCGGTCCTTACAATGAGCAGTTCTTC | NA | TRBJ2-1 | TRBV7-7 | NA
CASSQDYGLAGPVQETQYF | TGCGCCAGCAGCCAAGATTATGGACTAGCGGGGCCCGTACAAGAGACCCAGTACTTC | NA | TRBJ2-5 | TRBV4-1 | TRBD2
CASSPYGTSGNEQFF | TGTGCCAGCAGCCCGTACGGGACTAGCGGGAATGAGCAGTTCTTC | NA | TRBJ2-1 | TRBV7-8 | TRBD2
CASRSGLAGRPYNEQFF | TGTGCCAGCAGGTCGGGACTAGCGGGGCGACCATACAATGAGCAGTTCTTC | few | TRBJ2-1 | TRBV7-2 | TRBD2
CASSRFMADRTNTGELFF | TGTGCCAGCAGCCGTTTTATGGCCGACAGGACGAACACCGGGGAGCTGTTTTTT | many | TRBJ2-2 | TRBV11-2 | NA
CSARDWGGDLYGYTF | TGCAGTGCTAGAGATTGGGGCGGAGACCTCTATGGCTACACCTTC | many | TRBJ1-2 | TRBV20-1 | NA
CSARGNQETQYF | TGCAGTGCTAGGGGGAACCAAGAGACCCAGTACTTC | NA | TRBJ2-5 | TRBV20-1 | NA
CASSQKGGGPQHF | TGCGCCAGCAGTCAGAAGGGGGGCGGGCCCCAGCATTTT | NA | TRBJ1-5 | TRBV5-1 | NA
CASSRSTPQAFF | TGTGCCAGCAGTAGGTCGACACCTCAAGCTTTCTTT | NA | TRBJ1-1 | TRBV12-3/TRBV12-4 | NA
CASSFIKREGAFF | TGTGCCAGCAGCTTTATAAAGAGAGAGGGAGCTTTCTTT | many | TRBJ1-1 | TRBV7-2 | NA
CASSQDVQGVIAIYEQYF | TGCGCCAGCAGCCAAGACGTACAGGGGGTGATTGCTATTTACGAGCAGTACTTC | few | TRBJ2-7 | TRBV4-3 | TRBD1
CSARIGGGGAFF | TGCAGTGCTAGAATAGGGGGCGGGGGAGCTTTCTTT | few | TRBJ1-1 | TRBV20-1 | TRBD1
CASSQRGGDANYGYTF | TGTGCCAGCTCCCAACGAGGGGGCGACGCGAACTATGGCTACACCTTC | NA | TRBJ1-2 | TRBV18 | TRBD1
CASNSLRGRTDTQYF | TGTGCCAGCAATTCTTTGCGGGGACGCACAGATACGCAGTATTTT | NA | TRBJ2-3 | TRBV12-3/TRBV12-4 | NA
CASSETEGSRDTQYF | TGTGCCAGCTCAGAGACAGAGGGCTCCAGAGATACGCAGTATTTT | few | TRBJ2-3 | TRBV18 | NA